These T cell receptor beta chains were read from a single sample in a study of cytomegalovirus exposure and HLA in healthy donors. The method was immunoSEQ multiplex PCR; TCRdb's version includes in-frame clones alone and lacks a portion of them. The sample records about 73,000 clones, around 96% being singletons. The material sequenced was PBMCs. The receptors originated from a man aged 18 to 29 in good health and CMV-seronegative. Both conserved end residues are part of each CDR3. The D gene is left open where the match is weak. Only some rows state a clone size, as once, few, many or a class for expanded clones.

>TRBJ2-7|-|13|TRBD1|TRBV7-9
TGTGCCAGCAGCCATGACAGGGACTACGAGCAGTACTTC
CASSHDRDYEQYF
>TRBJ2-1|-|14|TRBD2|TRBV5-1
TGCGCCAGCAGCTCAAGCGGGGGGGTAAATGAGCAGTTCTTC
CASSSSGGVNEQFF
>TRBJ2-3|-|14|TRBD2|TRBV6-1
TGTGCCAGCAGAGCGGGGGGGGCAGCAGATACGCAGTATTTT
CASRAGGAADTQYF
>TRBJ1-1|-|15|-|TRBV7-9
TGTGCCAGCAGCTTAACGGCGGGGGAGGGGACTGAAGCTTTCTTT
CASSLTAGEGTEAFF
>TRBJ2-3|-|18|TRBD2|TRBV9
TGTGCCAGCAGCTTCAGAGGCGGGAGCGGGGGTACCACAGATACGCAGTATTTT
CASSFRGGSGGTTDTQYF
>TRBJ1-2|-|13|-|TRBV19
TGTGCCAGTCTGTCCGGACCCGGACAACATCCACGCTTC
CASLSGPGQHPRF
>TRBJ2-7|-|14|-|TRBV7-6
TGTGCCAGCAGCTTAGACAGGGTGGCCAACGAGCAGTACTTC
CASSLDRVANEQYF
>TRBJ2-1|-|15|TRBD2|TRBV10-1
TGCGCCAGCGGTCCCGGGACTAGCGGGAGTAATGAGCAGTTCTTC
CASGPGTSGSNEQFF
>TRBJ2-7|-|13|-|TRBV30
TGTGCCTGGAGCCCCGGGATGACCTACGAGCAGTACTTC
CAWSPGMTYEQYF
>TRBJ1-2|-|14|-|TRBV29-1
TGCAGCGTTGATTCATTGGGGCAGAGCTATGGCTACACCTTC
CSVDSLGQSYGYTF
>TRBJ2-7|-|12|-|TRBV18
TGTGCCAGCTCACCACGACAGGACGAGCAGTACTTC
CASSPRQDEQYF
>TRBJ1-1|-|15|TRBD1|TRBV19
TGTGCCAGTAGGTCTTCGGGGACAGGGCAAACTGAAGCTTTCTTT
CASRSSGTGQTEAFF
>TRBJ1-1|-|15|TRBD1|TRBV5-4
TGTGCCAGCAGCCCAACAGGGGGGTGGTACACTGAAGCTTTCTTT
CASSPTGGWYTEAFF
>TRBJ1-2|-|12|-|TRBV6-1
TGTGCCAGCAGGCAGGCCGACTATGGCTACACCTTC
CASRQADYGYTF
>TRBJ2-3|once|15|-|TRBV7-2
TGTGCCAGCAGTCAACCGGGTCTCGCCACAGATACGCAGTATTTT
CASSQPGLATDTQYF
>TRBJ1-1|-|14|-|TRBV4-1
TGCGCCAGCAGCCAAGCTGCGGACAGTTCTGAAGCTTTCTTT
CASSQAADSSEAFF
>TRBJ1-1|once|16|-|TRBV6-5
TGTGCCAGCAGTTACTCTCCAACAGGCATGAACACTGAAGCTTTCTTT
CASSYSPTGMNTEAFF
>TRBJ1-5|-|15|-|TRBV5-1
TGCGCCAGCAGCTTGCAAGGGGATGTCTATCAGCCCCAGCATTTT
CASSLQGDVYQPQHF
>TRBJ2-1|-|16|TRBD1|TRBV7-2
TGTGCCAGCAGCAGCCGGGGACAGGGGTTAGCCAATGAGCAGTTCTTC
CASSSRGQGLANEQFF
>TRBJ1-1|-|13|-|TRBV2
TGTGCCAGCACCGAAATAAGGGGGACTGAAGCTTTCTTT
CASTEIRGTEAFF
>TRBJ2-7|-|15|TRBD2|TRBV10-3
TGTGCCATCAGTGGACTAGCGGGGGGTCCCTACGAGCAGTACTTC
CAISGLAGGPYEQYF
>TRBJ2-7|-|18|TRBD1|TRBV4-1
TGCGCCAGCAGCCAACGTGGACAGGGGACCGTTTCTCTAGGTGGGCAGTACTTC
CASSQRGQGTVSLGGQYF
>TRBJ1-1|-|15|-|TRBV25-1
TGTGCCAGCAGTCCCTCCGGGACTATGAACACTGAAGCTTTCTTT
CASSPSGTMNTEAFF
>TRBJ2-2|-|15|TRBD2|TRBV6-1
TGTGCCAGCAGTGAAGATAGCGGGGGGGCCGGGGAGCTGTTTTTT
CASSEDSGGAGELFF
>TRBJ1-2|-|14|-|TRBV19
TGTGCCAGTAGTAACAGGACAGACTTCTATGGCTACACCTTC
CASSNRTDFYGYTF
>TRBJ2-1|-|14|-|TRBV27
TGTGCCAGCGCGCGGCGGAGCTCCTACAATGAGCAGTTCTTC
CASARRSSYNEQFF
>TRBJ1-5|-|15|-|TRBV27
TGTGCCAGCAGTTCCACGGGGGGGGGAAATCAGCCCCAGCATTTT
CASSSTGGGNQPQHF
>TRBJ1-5|-|14|-|TRBV2
TGTGCCAGCAGTGAATCAGGGGGCAATCAGCCCCAGCATTTT
CASSESGGNQPQHF
>TRBJ1-1|once|13|-|TRBV7-9
TGTGCCAGCAGAGACAACGAGAGCACTGAAGCTTTCTTT
CASRDNESTEAFF
>TRBJ2-3|-|20|TRBD1|TRBV4-1
TGCGCCAGCAGCCAAGTACTATACCACATAGGACAGGCCGACACAGATACGCAGTATTTT
CASSQVLYHIGQADTDTQYF
>TRBJ1-2|-|15|-|TRBV29-1
TGCAGCGCGCGCTCCGGGTCAGGGCCAAACTATGGCTACACCTTC
CSARSGSGPNYGYTF
>TRBJ1-1|-|15|-|TRBV6-5
TGTGCCAGCAGTTACCTGGGAGGGTGGGCCACTGAAGCTTTCTTT
CASSYLGGWATEAFF
>TRBJ1-1|-|14|-|TRBV9
TGTGCCAGCAGCGTAGATAACGGTTTGACTGAAGCTTTCTTT
CASSVDNGLTEAFF
>TRBJ2-7|-|13|TRBD1|TRBV12-5
TGTGCTAGTGGTCGGACAGGGTCGTACGAGCAGTACTTC
CASGRTGSYEQYF
>TRBJ2-7|few|14|TRBD1|TRBV4-2
TGTGCCAGCAGCCAAGAGGACAGGCAATACGAGCAGTACTTC
CASSQEDRQYEQYF
>TRBJ1-1|-|14|TRBD1|TRBV2
TGTGCCAGCGGGGAAGAGACAGGGGACACTGAAGCTTTCTTT
CASGEETGDTEAFF
>TRBJ1-6|-|15|TRBD1|TRBV19
TGTGCCAGTAAGGACAGGGTTTCCTATAATTCACCCCTCCACTTT
CASKDRVSYNSPLHF
>TRBJ2-7|-|13|-|TRBV5-4
TGTGCCAGCAGCCCAGGTCGGACCTACGAGCAGTACTTC
CASSPGRTYEQYF
>TRBJ2-4|-|16|TRBD2|TRBV27
TGTGCCAGCAGTTTCCTAGCGGGGATAGCCAAAAACATTCAGTACTTC
CASSFLAGIAKNIQYF
>TRBJ2-1|-|15|TRBD1|TRBV19
TGTGCCAGTAGTATCGGACAGGGGCGTAAAAATGAGCAGTTCTTC
CASSIGQGRKNEQFF
>TRBJ1-2|-|18|TRBD1|TRBV7-6
TGTGCCAGCAGCCCAAGAGAGGGTAGACAGGGGGCTCACTATGGCTACACCTTC
CASSPREGRQGAHYGYTF
>TRBJ2-1|medium-sized|11|-|TRBV11-2
TGTGCCAGCAGCTTAGTGTTAGAGCAGTTCTTC
CASSLVLEQFF
>TRBJ1-1|-|14|-|TRBV13
TGTGCCAGCAGCTCCGCGGGTTCCGCGGGTGAAGCTTTCTTT
CASSSAGSAGEAFF
>TRBJ1-6|-|18|-|TRBV7-8
TGTGCCAGCAGCTTACGGGGAGGGTTCGAGTGGCGCTATTCACCCCTCCACTTT
CASSLRGGFEWRYSPLHF
>TRBJ2-7|-|14|-|TRBV2
TGTGCCAGCAGTCTCGAGCCGGTAAACTACGAGCAGTACTTC
CASSLEPVNYEQYF
>TRBJ2-1|-|14|-|TRBV27
TGTGCCAGCAGTTTCGGGGGGCCCTACAATGAGCAGTTCTTC
CASSFGGPYNEQFF
>TRBJ2-2|-|13|-|TRBV6-1
TGTGCCAGCAGGCTACAGAGCACCGGGGAGCTGTTTTTT
CASRLQSTGELFF
>TRBJ1-2|-|14|TRBD1|TRBV4-3
TGCGCCAGCAGCCAAGATCAGGGGGACTATGGCTACACCTTC
CASSQDQGDYGYTF